Listed here are 30 T cell receptor beta chains from one sample, sequenced in a study of Ad26.COV2.S vaccination and SARS-CoV-2 variants. Method: immunoSEQ multiplex PCR; TCRdb's copy keeps in-frame clones and lacks some. The profile shows some 400,000 clones, roughly 90% of them singletons. Treatment given: about 20 received Ad26.COV2.S at low or high dose, single or two shots; 5 received placebo; per-sample allocation not given. All samples were drawn on day 63, counting from the first vaccine or placebo injection. The specimen comprised peripheral blood, sampled in a trial of Ad26.COV2.S vaccine versus placebo. Receptors originate from a person between 18 and 65 years old who received the Ad26.COV2.S COVID-19 vaccine or a placebo.

V gene TRBV5-1 combines with J gene TRBJ2-1; D may be TRBD1 (6 bases). CDR1 is SGHRS and CDR2 is YFSETQ in the germline V gene. Trimming took 0 bases from V and 10 from J, leaving 8 bases between them. The CDR3 runs 12 residues. The CDR3 is CASSLDTGEQFF. The CDR3 DNA sequence: TGCGCCAGCAGCTTGGATACAGGGGAGCAGTTCTTC.

The genes are TRBV19 and TRBJ2-1; TRBD2 matches at 11 bases. After removal of 5 bases from V and 10 bases from J, the junction contained 10 bases not matched to a gene. Germline loops: CDR1 LNHDA, CDR2 SQIVND (reference sequence). CDR3 length: 15 amino acids. CDR3 bases: TGTGCCAGTAGTCCCCTTAGCGGGAGGGCAGGGGAGCAGTTCTTC. Amino acids: CASSPLSGRAGEQFF.

The chain recombines TRBV27 with TRBJ2-7; D uncertain. The germline V gene has CDR1 MNHEY and CDR2 SMNVEV (reference sequence). V gave up 0 bases and J gave up 2 bases, with 8 bases separating them. The CDR3 contains 14 residues. The CDR3 DNA follows: TGTGCCAGCAGTTTATCCGGTGGGCCCTACGAGCAGTACTTC. It codes for CASSLSGGPYEQYF.

The V and J genes are TRBV5-4 and TRBJ1-6; 9 bases align to TRBD1. This CDR3 has 15 residues. Germline assignment: CDR1 SGHNT and CDR2 YYREEE (reference sequence). Trimming removed 4 bases from V and 7 bases from J; junction bases left unmatched: 6. The CDR3 here is CASSPDRGWNSPLHF. The DNA for the CDR3 is TGTGCCAGCAGCCCGGACAGGGGCTGGAATTCACCCCTCCACTTT. Drawing the rest from reference TRBV5-4 and TRBJ1-6, the complete variable domain is ETGVTQSPTHLIKTRGQQVTLRCSSQSGHNTVSWYQQALGQGPQFIFQYYREEENGRGNFPPRFSGLQFPNYSSELNVNALELDDSALYLCASSPDRGWNSPLHFGNGTRLTVT.

The J gene is TRBJ2-4, the V gene TRBV6-5; 10 nucleotides line up with TRBD1. V dropped 6 bases and J dropped 6; count of bases not matched to a gene: 5. Germline assignment: CDR1 MNHEY and CDR2 SVGAGI. The CDR3 has 14 amino acids. CDR3 sequence reads: CASSDRGPGNIQYF. CDR3 coding DNA: TGTGCCAGCAGCGACAGGGGGCCGGGAAACATTCAGTACTTC.

The chain combines TRBV28 with TRBJ1-1; D might be TRBD1 (5 bases). Trimming took 8 bases from V and 7 from J, leaving 17 bases between them. CDR3 length: 13 amino acids. Germline CDR1 MDHEN, CDR2 SYDVKM. The CDR3: CASLRGSRGEAFF. CDR3 bases: TGTGCCAGCCTACGGGGGAGCAGAGGTGAAGCTTTCTTT.

Comment on this clone: Other DNA sequences of this sample code for an identical CDR3. This rearrangement joins TRBV11-3 to TRBJ1-1, with D perhaps matching TRBD1 (5 bases). Trimming left V 3 bases short and J 1 base short, with 9 bases between. This CDR3 comprises 14 residues. Germline-derived CDR1 and CDR2 are SGHNT and YENEEA. The CDR3 spells CASSLAGRNTEAFF. CDR3 bases: TGTGCCAGCAGCTTGGCGGGACGGAACACTGAAGCTTTCTTT.

This chain uses TRBV5-8 with TRBJ2-6, with 8 bases matching TRBD1. V lost 0 bases, J lost 0 bases, and 2 bases stayed unmatched. CDR3 length: 17 amino acids. CDR1 is SGHTS and CDR2 is YDEGEE in the germline V gene. The CDR3 DNA follows: TGTGCCAGCAGCTTGGACAGGGGGTACTCTGGGGCCAACGTCCTGACTTTC. It codes for CASSLDRGYSGANVLTF. Complete variable domain (other parts from reference TRBV5-8 and TRBJ2-6): EAGVTQSPTHLIKTRGQQATLRCSPISGHTSVYWYQQALGLGLQFLLWYDEGEERNRGNFPPRFSGRQFPNYSSELNVNALELEDSALYLCASSLDRGYSGANVLTFGAGSRLTVL.

The chain has TRBV27 and TRBJ2-1, with D uncertain. This CDR3 region has 14 residues. Germline lookup yields CDR1 MNHEY and CDR2 SMNVEV (reference sequence). The ends were cut back, 1 base at V and 3 bases at J, with 7 bases in the middle. CDR3: CASSLLGFYNEQFF. As DNA, the CDR3 is TGTGCCAGCAGTTTATTGGGGTTCTACAATGAGCAGTTCTTC.

This clone appeared once. The chain is built from TRBV18 and TRBJ1-2; 7 bases map to TRBD1. Germline values: CDR1 KGHSH, CDR2 LQKENI. This CDR3 spans 14 amino acids. The ends lost 2 bases at V and 4 bases at J; junction bases unmatched: 4. The CDR3 reads CASSPDREAYGYTF. DNA of the CDR3: TGTGCCAGCTCACCAGACAGGGAAGCCTATGGCTACACCTTC.

The J gene is TRBJ2-1, the V gene TRBV7-9; D gene uncertain. The germline CDR1 and CDR2 sequences are SEHNR and FQNEAQ (reference sequence). V was shortened by 4 bases and J by 8 bases, with 9 bases between the two germline ends. The CDR3 contains 12 residues. Here the CDR3 DNA reads TGTGCCAGCAGCTCCGCTGGGGATGAGCAGTTCTTC. Protein product: CASSSAGDEQFF.

This clone was seen just once. The J gene is TRBJ2-5, the V gene TRBV18; 10 nucleotides agree with TRBD1. Germline CDR1 reads KGHSH; CDR2 reads LQKENI. The CDR3 loop spans 18 amino acids. Unmatched junction bases numbered 11, after V lost 3 bases and J lost 1 base. The CDR3 DNA follows: TGTGCCAGCTCACCTTACCGGGACAGGGGTTCGGGCCAAGAGACCCAGTACTTC. Encoded protein: CASSPYRDRGSGQETQYF.

The chain combines TRBV29-1 with TRBJ2-5, with TRBD2 as a possible D gene (5 bases). The CDR3 loop spans 13 amino acids. Trimming cost V 5 bases and J 4 bases, with 14 bases left between them. Germline-derived CDR1 and CDR2 are SQVTM and ANQGSEA. CDR3 loop: CSVWVGGGETQYF. CDR3 sequence (DNA): TGCAGCGTTTGGGTAGGAGGCGGAGAGACCCAGTACTTC. Supplemented by reference TRBV29-1 and TRBJ2-5, the full variable domain reads SAVISQKPSRDICQRGTSLTIQCQVDSQVTMMFWYRQQPGQSLTLIATANQGSEATYESGFVIDKFPISRPNLTFSTLTVSNMSPEDSSIYLCSVWVGGGETQYFGPGTRLLVL.

The rearrangement joins TRBV10-2 to TRBJ2-7; D possibly uses TRBD1 or TRBD2 (7 bases each). The CDR3 totals 14 residues. The germline gives CDR1 WSHSY, CDR2 SAAADI. V was cut by 10 bases and J by 0 bases, with 16 bases left in between. DNA of the CDR3: TGCGCCACCAGGGGGGGGACCCTCTCCTACGAGCAGTACTTC. Its protein is CATRGGTLSYEQYF.

This rearrangement joins TRBV5-1 to TRBJ2-1; 15 nucleotides align to TRBD2. Per germline, CDR1 SGHRS and CDR2 YFSETQ. The V segment lost 4 bases and the J segment 0 bases; nucleotides outside the gene matches: 11. The CDR3 is made up of 20 amino acids. The CDR3 here is CASSAPGTSGRTTSYNEQFF. The CDR3 nucleotides read TGCGCCAGCAGCGCGCCTGGGACTAGCGGGAGGACCACCTCCTACAATGAGCAGTTCTTC. The entire variable domain, with the rest obtained from reference TRBV5-1 and TRBJ2-1, is as follows: KAGVTQTPRYLIKTRGQQVTLSCSPISGHRSVSWYQQTPGQGLQFLFEYFSETQRNKGNFPGRFSGRQFSNSRSEMNVSTLELGDSALYLCASSAPGTSGRTTSYNEQFFGPGTRLTVL.

The V and J genes are TRBV28 and TRBJ2-1; no reliable D call. In germline, CDR1 is MDHEN, CDR2 SYDVKM. The CDR3 length is 12 residues. V shed 1 base and J shed 3 bases, with 1 base lying between them. In nucleotides, the CDR3 is TGTGCCAGCAGTTTATACTACAATGAGCAGTTCTTC. Protein product: CASSLYYNEQFF.

This sequence joins TRBV4-1 and TRBJ2-3; D might be TRBD1 (6 bases). Between the trimmed V and J ends, which lost 1 base and 1 base, there was a span of 12 bases. This CDR3 has 16 residues. Germline V CDR1 and CDR2: MGHRA, YSYEKL. CDR3 sequence reads: CASSQVGAARTDTQYF. In nucleotides, the CDR3 is TGCGCCAGCAGCCAAGTGGGGGCCGCCCGCACAGATACGCAGTATTTT.

CDR3 sequence: CASSTGLAGGRFAYEQYF. CDR3 sequence (DNA): TGTGCCAGTAGTACCGGACTAGCGGGAGGTCGGTTCGCTTACGAGCAGTACTTC. The chain employs TRBV19 and TRBJ2-7, with TRBD2 identical over 14 bases. J was trimmed by 4 bases and V by 4 bases; bases with no gene match: 12. Germline loops: CDR1 LNHDA, CDR2 SQIVND (reference sequence). The CDR3 spans 18 residues.

The chain has TRBV19 and TRBJ1-4; no clear D. The CDR3 is 12 residues long. Germline CDR1 is LNHDA and CDR2 is SQIVND (reference sequence). V was clipped by 6 bases and J by 7 bases, with 9 bases between them. The CDR3 here is CASRGNGEKLFF. The CDR3 DNA follows: TGTGCCAGTAGGGGGAACGGTGAAAAACTGTTTTTT.

The chain carries TRBV2 and TRBJ2-7; D remains unclear. Germline-derived CDR1 and CDR2 are SNHLY and FYNNEI. The germline V and J ends were trimmed by 2 bases and 4 bases, with 12 bases remaining between them. The CDR3 is 14 residues long. The CDR3 spells CASSERPFKYEQYF. The CDR3 bases are TGTGCCAGCAGTGAACGACCCTTTAAATACGAGCAGTACTTC. Using reference TRBV2 and TRBJ2-7 for the parts outside the CDR3, the full variable domain is EPEVTQTPSHQVTQMGQEVILRCVPISNHLYFYWYRQILGQKVEFLVSFYNNEISEKSEIFDDQFSVERPDGSNFTLKIRSTKLEDSAMYFCASSERPFKYEQYFGPGTRLTVT.

The J gene is TRBJ2-5, the V gene TRBV30; no definite D call. There are 15 residues in the CDR3. Per the germline V gene, CDR1 is GTSNPN and CDR2 is SVGIG (reference sequence). V was clipped by 1 base and J by 0 bases, with 12 bases between them. The chain's CDR3 is CAWSESYPYQETQYF. Here the CDR3 DNA reads TGTGCCTGGAGTGAAAGCTACCCGTACCAAGAGACCCAGTACTTC.

The chain carries TRBV30 and TRBJ2-1; the D gene could be TRBD1 or TRBD2 (5 bases each). CDR1 is GTSNPN, CDR2 SVGIG, per germline (reference sequence). The CDR3 has 11 residues. Trimming took 7 bases from V and 5 from J, leaving 9 bases between them. For the CDR3, the DNA is TGTGCCTTGGGACGGAACAATGAGCAGTTCTTC. As protein: CALGRNNEQFF.

The chain carries TRBV6-2 or TRBV6-3 and TRBJ1-5; no definite D call. Trimming took 4 bases from V and 6 from J, leaving 16 bases between them. The CDR3 contains 15 residues. The germline V gene has CDR1 MNHEY and CDR2 SVGEGT. The CDR3 reads CASSSNVGFGQPQHF. The CDR3 DNA reads as TGTGCCAGCAGTTCCAACGTGGGTTTCGGTCAGCCCCAGCATTTT.

The rearrangement joins TRBV28 to TRBJ2-6; D is tentatively TRBD1 or TRBD2 (5 bases each). Trimming cost V 8 bases and J 0 bases, with 14 bases left between them. Per germline, CDR1 MDHEN and CDR2 SYDVKM. This CDR3 comprises 16 residues. The CDR3 region has the DNA TGTGCCAGCGTGGGGAGTCAGGGCTCTGGGGCCAACGTCCTGACTTTC. It codes for CASVGSQGSGANVLTF.

This chain uses TRBV3-1 (or the pseudogene TRBV3-2) with TRBJ2-2; 7 bases agree with TRBD1. The CDR3 has 18 residues. Trimming removed 0 bases from V and 3 bases from J; junction bases left unmatched: 10. The germline CDR1 and CDR2 sequences are LGHDT and YNNKEL (reference sequence). In DNA form, the CDR3 reads TGTGCCAGCAGCCAAGATATTATGAAGGGGGCCTACACCGGGGAGCTGTTTTTT. Protein product: CASSQDIMKGAYTGELFF.

The chain is built from TRBV19 and TRBJ2-1, with 10 bases fitting TRBD2. Trimming took 0 bases from V and 10 from J; bases not matched to a gene: 9. The CDR3 runs to 16 residues. Germline lookup yields CDR1 LNHDA and CDR2 SQIVND (reference sequence). This CDR3 is CASSIDRSGRAAEQFF. The CDR3 region has the DNA TGTGCCAGTAGTATAGATCGGAGCGGGAGGGCCGCCGAGCAGTTCTTC.

This chain links TRBV5-1 with TRBJ1-1, with 10 positions matching TRBD1. This CDR3 spans 16 amino acids. The V and J ends lost 3 bases and 0 bases, in that order; junction bases with no gene match: 5. Germline V lookup: CDR1 SGHRS, CDR2 YFSETQ. The CDR3 DNA is TGCGCCAGCAGCTATCGGGACAGGGGCGTGAACACTGAAGCTTTCTTT. Protein product: CASSYRDRGVNTEAFF.

CDR3 sequence: CASSRVAGSLRQPQHF. In nucleotides, the CDR3 is TGTGCCAGCAGCCGGGTTGCAGGAAGTCTAAGACAGCCCCAGCATTTT. The chain carries TRBV27 and TRBJ1-5; D not certain. From germline, CDR1 is MNHEY and CDR2 SMNVEV (reference sequence). The germline V and J ends were trimmed by 6 bases and 7 bases, with 22 bases remaining between them. The CDR3 length is 16 residues.

The V and J genes are TRBV27 and TRBJ2-3, with 11 bases fitting TRBD2. Germline assignment: CDR1 MNHEY and CDR2 SMNVEV (reference sequence). J gave up 3 bases and V 6 bases, and 2 bases lay outside the gene matches. There are 14 residues in the CDR3. For the CDR3, the DNA is TGTGCCAGCAGAACTAGCGGGAGTACAGATACGCAGTATTTT. Amino acids: CASRTSGSTDTQYF.

The rearrangement links TRBV4-1 to TRBJ2-1; D may be TRBD1 or TRBD2 (5 bases each). The CDR3 loop spans 16 amino acids. CDR1 and CDR2 (germline): MGHRA, YSYEKL. V was pared by 4 bases and J by 10 bases, with 23 bases between. The CDR3 loop is CASSRAGQYSSGEQFF. For the CDR3, the DNA is TGCGCCAGCAGCCGTGCAGGACAATACAGCAGCGGCGAGCAGTTCTTC.